This T cell receptor (beta chain) was obtained from a study of T cell repertoires in aging, cancer and after chemotherapy. On the study more broadly: Donor ages fell into six groups from 30 or younger up to 70 or older. Study outcomes and limitations: Across the chemotherapy interval, each cancer cohort showed higher median generation probability, suggesting thymic rebound.

Multiplex touch-down PCR with TRB-A/B primers amplified rearranged V-D-J TRB sequences. TCRdb reanalysed the multiplex PCR reads using MiXCR and keeps one entry per CDR3 protein. Here the sample spans 1,500 or so distinct CDR3 sequences, 20% to 25% being singletons. The template was genomic DNA from peripheral blood, not RNA. CDR3 size: 15 residues. The V end was cut by 0 bases, the J end by 1 base, with 10 bases between. The V gene's germline CDR1 is SGHDT and CDR2 YYEEEE. Within the sample, this clonotype is large. Antigen: not known. This TCR was sampled from a human donor with a solid tumor. J is TRBJ2-5 and V is TRBV5-6; D unresolved. Sequencing was carried out using blood. The CDR3 nucleotides read TGTGCCAGCAGCTTGGCCCCAGCTCCCCAAGAGACCCAGTACTTC. It codes for CASSLAPAPQETQYF.